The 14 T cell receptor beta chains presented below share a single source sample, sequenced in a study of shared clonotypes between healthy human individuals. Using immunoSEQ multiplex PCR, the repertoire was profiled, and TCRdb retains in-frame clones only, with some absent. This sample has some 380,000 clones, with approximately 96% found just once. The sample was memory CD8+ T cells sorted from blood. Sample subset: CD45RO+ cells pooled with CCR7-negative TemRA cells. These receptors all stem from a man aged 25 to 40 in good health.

In DNA, the CDR3 is TGTGCCAGTAGTATCCCGGTGGGGCGGGGCTCCAGAGGGCACACCATATATTTT. As protein: CASSIPVGRGSRGHTIYF. V and J are TRBV19 and TRBJ1-3; D is perhaps TRBD1 (5 bases). The germline CDR1 and CDR2 sequences are LNHDA and SQIVND (reference sequence). The CDR3 totals 18 residues. Trimming shortened V by 3 bases and J by 8 bases, and 26 bases separated the two germline ends.

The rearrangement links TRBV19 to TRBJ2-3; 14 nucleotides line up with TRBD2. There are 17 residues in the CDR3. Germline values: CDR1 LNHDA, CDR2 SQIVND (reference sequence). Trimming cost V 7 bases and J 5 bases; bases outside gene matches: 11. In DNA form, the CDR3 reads TGTGCCAGTACCCCTAAGGGACTAGCGGGAGAAGGAGATACGCAGTATTTT. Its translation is CASTPKGLAGEGDTQYF.

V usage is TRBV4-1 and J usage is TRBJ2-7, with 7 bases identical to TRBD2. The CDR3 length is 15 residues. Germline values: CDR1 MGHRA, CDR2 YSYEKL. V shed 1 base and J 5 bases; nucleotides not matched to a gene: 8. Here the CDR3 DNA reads TGCGCCAGCAGCCAAGTGGCGGGAGTCTTCGACGAGCAGTACTTC. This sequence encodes CASSQVAGVFDEQYF.

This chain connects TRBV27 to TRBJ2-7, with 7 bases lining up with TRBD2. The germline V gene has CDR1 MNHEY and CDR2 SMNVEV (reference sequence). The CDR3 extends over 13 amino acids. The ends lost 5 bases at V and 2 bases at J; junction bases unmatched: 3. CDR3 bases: TGTGCCAGCAGTAAGGGGACTACCTACGAGCAGTACTTC. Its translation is CASSKGTTYEQYF.

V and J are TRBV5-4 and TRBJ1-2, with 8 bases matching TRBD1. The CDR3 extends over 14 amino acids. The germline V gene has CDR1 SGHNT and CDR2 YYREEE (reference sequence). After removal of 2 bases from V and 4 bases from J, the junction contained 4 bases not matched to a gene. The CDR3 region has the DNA TGTGCCAGCAGCTTTCAGGGGGCTGGCTATGGCTACACCTTC. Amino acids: CASSFQGAGYGYTF.

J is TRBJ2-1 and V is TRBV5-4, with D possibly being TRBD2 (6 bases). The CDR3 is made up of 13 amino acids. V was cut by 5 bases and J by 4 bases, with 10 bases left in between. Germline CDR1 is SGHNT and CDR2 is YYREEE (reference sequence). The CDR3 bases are TGTGCCAGCAGATATGGGACTTACAATGAGCAGTTCTTC. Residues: CASRYGTYNEQFF.

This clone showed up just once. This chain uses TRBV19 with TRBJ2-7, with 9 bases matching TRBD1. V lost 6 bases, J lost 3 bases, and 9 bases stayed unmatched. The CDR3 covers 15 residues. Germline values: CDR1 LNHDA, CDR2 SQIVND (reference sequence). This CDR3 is CASRQRGQGFYEQYF. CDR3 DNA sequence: TGTGCCAGTAGGCAACGGGGACAGGGATTCTACGAGCAGTACTTC.

CDR3 in DNA: TGTGCCAGCAGCTCCGGAGTTGGGGTTAGCACAGATACGCAGTATTTT. It is translated as CASSSGVGVSTDTQYF. The rearrangement uses TRBV5-4 and TRBJ2-3; D gene unclear. CDR3 length: 16 residues. CDR1 and CDR2 from the germline V gene are SGHNT and YYREEE (reference sequence). The germline V and J ends were trimmed by 3 bases and 0 bases, with 14 bases remaining between them.

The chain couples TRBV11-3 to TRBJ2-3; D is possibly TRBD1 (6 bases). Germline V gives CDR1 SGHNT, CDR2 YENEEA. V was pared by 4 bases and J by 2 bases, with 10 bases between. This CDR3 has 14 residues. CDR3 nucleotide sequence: TGTGCCAGCAGCTCCCCAGGGGACACAGATACGCAGTATTTT. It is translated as CASSSPGDTDTQYF.

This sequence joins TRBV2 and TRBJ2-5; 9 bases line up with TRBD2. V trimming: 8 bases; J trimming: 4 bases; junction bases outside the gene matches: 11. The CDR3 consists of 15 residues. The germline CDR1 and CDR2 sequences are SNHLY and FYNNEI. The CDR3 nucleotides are TGTGCCAGCGTGGCTAGCGGGATGAGAGGAGAGACCCAGTACTTC. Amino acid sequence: CASVASGMRGETQYF.

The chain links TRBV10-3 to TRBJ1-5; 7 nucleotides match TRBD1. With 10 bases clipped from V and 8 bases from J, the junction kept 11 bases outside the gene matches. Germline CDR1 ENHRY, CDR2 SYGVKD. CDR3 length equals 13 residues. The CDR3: CATDREEREPQHF. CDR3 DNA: TGTGCCACAGACAGGGAGGAAAGGGAGCCCCAGCATTTT.

The CDR3, as DNA: TGTGCCAGCAGTTTATCGACTAGCGGGTACGAGCAGTACTTC. Protein product: CASSLSTSGYEQYF. The genes are TRBV27 and TRBJ2-7; 10 nucleotides agree with TRBD2. CDR1 and CDR2 (germline): MNHEY, SMNVEV (reference sequence). With V trimmed by 0 bases and J by 4 bases, 0 bases remained unmatched. This CDR3 is built from 14 residues.

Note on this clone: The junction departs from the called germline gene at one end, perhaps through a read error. The CDR3 loop is CASTHAADF. CDR3 coding DNA: TGCGCCAGCACTCATGCCGCTGATTTT. J is TRBJ1-3 and V is TRBV10-2; D not resolved. Germline CDR1 is WSHSY and CDR2 is SAAADI. The CDR3 runs to 9 residues.

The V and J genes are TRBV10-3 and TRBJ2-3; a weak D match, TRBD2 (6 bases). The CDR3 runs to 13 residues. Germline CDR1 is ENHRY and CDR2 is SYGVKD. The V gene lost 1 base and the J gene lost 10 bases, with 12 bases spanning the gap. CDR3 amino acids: CAISELITGAQYF. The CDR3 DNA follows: TGTGCCATCAGTGAGTTAATTACGGGGGCGCAGTATTTT.